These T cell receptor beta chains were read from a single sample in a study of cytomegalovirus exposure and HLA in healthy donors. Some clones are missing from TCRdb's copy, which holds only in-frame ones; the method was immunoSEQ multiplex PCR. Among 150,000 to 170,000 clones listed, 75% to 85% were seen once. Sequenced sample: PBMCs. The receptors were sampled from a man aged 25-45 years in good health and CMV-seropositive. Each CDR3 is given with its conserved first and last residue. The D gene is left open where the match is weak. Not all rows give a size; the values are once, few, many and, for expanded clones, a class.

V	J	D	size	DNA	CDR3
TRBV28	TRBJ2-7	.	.	TGTGCCAGCAGTTCGGGACTTCCGCCCTACGAGCAGTACTTC	CASSSGLPPYEQYF
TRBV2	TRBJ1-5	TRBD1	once	TGTGCCAGCAGTGGGACAGGGACCCGCAATCAGCCCCAGCATTTT	CASSGTGTRNQPQHF
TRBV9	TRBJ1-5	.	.	TGTGCCAGCAGCGAGGGGGGGCCAAGTAGCAATCAGCCCCAGCATTTT	CASSEGGPSSNQPQHF
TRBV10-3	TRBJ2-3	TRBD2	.	TGTGCCATCAGTGAGTCGAGGACTAGCGCGACAGATACGCAGTATTTT	CAISESRTSATDTQYF
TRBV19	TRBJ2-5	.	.	TGTGCCAGTAGTATAGCTGTCGGGGAGACCCAGTACTTC	CASSIAVGETQYF
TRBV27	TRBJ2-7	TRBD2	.	TGTGCCAGCAGTTTGGCTAGCGGCTACGAGCAGTACTTC	CASSLASGYEQYF
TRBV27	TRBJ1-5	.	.	TGTGCCAGCAGTTTAGGTGGAGGGTACTATAGCAATCAGCCCCAGCATTTT	CASSLGGGYYSNQPQHF
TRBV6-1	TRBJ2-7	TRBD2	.	TGTGCCAGCAGTGAACCGGGACTAACCTACGAGCAGTACTTC	CASSEPGLTYEQYF
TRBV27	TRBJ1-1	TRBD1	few	TGTGCCAGCAGTTCCGGGACAGGGCCAACTGAAGCTTTCTTT	CASSSGTGPTEAFF
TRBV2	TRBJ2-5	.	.	TGTGCCAGCACCATGCAGCGCCTACAAGAGACCCAGTACTTC	CASTMQRLQETQYF
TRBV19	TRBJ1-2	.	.	TGTGCCAGTAGTGTTCAGGGTACCCCCTATGGCTACACCTTC	CASSVQGTPYGYTF
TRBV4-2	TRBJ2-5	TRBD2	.	TGTGCCAGCAGCCGCCTTAGCGGGGGCGAACAAGAGACCCAGTACTTC	CASSRLSGGEQETQYF
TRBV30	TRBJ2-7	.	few	TGTGCCTGGGGGGGCGGAACCTACGAGCAGTACTTC	CAWGGGTYEQYF
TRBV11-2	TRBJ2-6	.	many	TGTGCCAGCAGCACGGCAGGGGCGGCTGGGGCCAACGTCCTGACTTTC	CASSTAGAAGANVLTF
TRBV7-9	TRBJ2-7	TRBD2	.	TGTGCCAGCAGCTCCGGGGGGGGCGGCGAGCAGTACTTC	CASSSGGGGEQYF
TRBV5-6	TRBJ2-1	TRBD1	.	TGTGCCAGCAGATTCGGACAGGGAGTGTCCTACAATGAGCAGTTCTTC	CASRFGQGVSYNEQFF
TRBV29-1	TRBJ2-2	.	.	TGCAGCGTTGATTTGGGGGGAAGGGTGACCGGGGAGCTGTTTTTT	CSVDLGGRVTGELFF
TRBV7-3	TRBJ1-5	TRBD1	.	TGTGCCAGCAGCCCCGGGACAGTGGGCAATCAGCCCCAGCATTTT	CASSPGTVGNQPQHF
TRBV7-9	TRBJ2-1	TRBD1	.	TGTGCCAGCAGTTCCGACAGGGTTGCCTACAATGAGCAGTTCTTC	CASSSDRVAYNEQFF
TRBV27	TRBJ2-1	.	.	TGTGCCAGCAGTTTCTATAGCTCCTACAATGAGCAGTTCTTC	CASSFYSSYNEQFF
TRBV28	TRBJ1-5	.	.	TGTGCCAGCAGTTTCTCCCGCTCAGGGTCTCAGCCCCAGCATTTT	CASSFSRSGSQPQHF
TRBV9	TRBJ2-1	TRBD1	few	TGTGCCAGCAGCTCGGGACAGGGGGTTCGGAATGAGCAGTTCTTC	CASSSGQGVRNEQFF
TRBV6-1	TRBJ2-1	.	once	TGTGCCAGCAGTTCACAGGGTTTGGATGAGCAGTTCTTC	CASSSQGLDEQFF
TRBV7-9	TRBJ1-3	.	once	TGTGTCAGCAGCTTAGCGGACCGGGACACTTTT	CVSSLADRDTF